This T cell receptor (beta chain) was sequenced in a study of blood T cell repertoires in COVID-19. The repertoire was sequenced with immunoSEQ multiplex PCR; TCRdb's copy has only in-frame clones and lacks some. The sample lists some 73,000 clones, 90% seen once, with 6.5% to 8.5% in the top ten. The TCR originated in a human donor in a cohort sampled during active COVID-19. Sequencing input: peripheral blood.

In DNA, the CDR3 is TGTGCCAGCAGTTGGACTAGCGGGGGCACCGGGGAGCTGTTTTTT. This encodes CASSWTSGGTGELFF. The chain recombines TRBV6-2 or TRBV6-3 with TRBJ2-2, with 13 nucleotides matching TRBD2. V shed 4 bases and J 4 bases; nucleotides not matched to a gene: 0. The CDR3 loop spans 15 amino acids. Germline CDR1 MNHEY, CDR2 SVGEGT.